This entry lists 22 T cell receptor beta chains sequenced from one sample in a study of blood T cell repertoires in COVID-19 (dated by TCRdb to about 2020). Libraries were constructed by the immunoSEQ multiplex PCR assay. Sourced from immuneACCESS, this table was stored by TCRdb with only in-frame sequences that have V and J called. A share of the clones is absent; for the studies checked, an unresolved V gene accounts for under half, and the remainder has no known explanation. In all, the sample holds approximately 220,000 clones, and about nine tenths of those were seen once. The ten largest clones take up 4.4% of the sample. Source material: peripheral blood. The source is a man aged 50-59 years with acute or convalescent COVID-19.

This clone was found once. The J gene is TRBJ2-1, the V gene TRBV7-9, with D perhaps TRBD1 (6 bases). CDR1 is SEHNR, CDR2 FQNEAQ, per germline (reference sequence). CDR3 length: 17 amino acids. Trimming took off 6 bases at V and 1 base at J, with 19 bases between the two ends. This chain's CDR3 is CASRAHLDRVSYNEQFF. CDR3 DNA: TGTGCCAGCAGGGCTCACCTGGACAGAGTTTCCTACAATGAGCAGTTCTTC.

The gene calls are TRBV7-6 and TRBJ1-1, with D perhaps TRBD1 (5 bases). Trimming took off 5 bases at V and 2 bases at J, with 21 bases between the two ends. CDR1 SGHVS and CDR2 FNYEAQ come from the germline V gene. This CDR3 is built from 17 residues. The CDR3 is CASSLIVGQVSNTEAFF. CDR3 coding DNA: TGTGCCAGCAGCCTCATCGTTGGACAAGTTAGCAACACTGAAGCTTTCTTT.

This clone was detected only once. The chain is built from TRBV11-2 and TRBJ1-2, with D hard to call. V was shortened by 1 base and J by 0 bases, with 18 bases between the two germline ends. This CDR3 has 18 residues. Germline V CDR1 and CDR2: SGHAT, FQNNGV. The CDR3 region is CASSLVYHPGLANYGYTF. In nucleotides, the CDR3 is TGTGCCAGCAGCTTAGTTTATCACCCCGGGTTAGCTAACTATGGCTACACCTTC.

The genes are TRBV10-2 and TRBJ2-3, with 9 bases that match TRBD2. Unmatched junction bases numbered 4, after V lost 0 bases and J lost 0 bases. CDR1 WSHSY and CDR2 SAAADI come from the germline V gene. The CDR3 is 17 residues long. In nucleotides, the CDR3 is TGCGCCAGCAGTGAGTCCCCTACTAGCGGGAGCACAGATACGCAGTATTTT. Encoded protein: CASSESPTSGSTDTQYF.

This chain links TRBV5-6 with TRBJ2-2, with 9 bases identical to TRBD1. The CDR3 totals 18 residues. V dropped 0 bases and J dropped 1; count of bases not matched to a gene: 7. Germline V gene lookup returns CDR1 SGHDT and CDR2 YYEEEE. CDR3 nucleotide sequence: TGTGCCAGCAGCTTGGAAGGACAGGGGACAGGGAACACCGGGGAGCTGTTTTTT. The encoded protein is CASSLEGQGTGNTGELFF.

The rearrangement joins TRBV2 to TRBJ2-1; D is perhaps TRBD2 (6 bases). Germline-derived CDR1 and CDR2 are SNHLY and FYNNEI. Trimming pared 0 bases from V and 9 bases from J, leaving 6 bases between. This CDR3 contains 12 residues. The DNA of the CDR3 is TGTGCCAGCAGTGAAGCGGAGGGTGAGCAGTTCTTC. Amino acid sequence: CASSEAEGEQFF.

J is TRBJ2-7 and V is TRBV3-1 (or the pseudogene TRBV3-2); 14 nucleotides agree with TRBD2. Looked up from germline, CDR1 is LGHDT and CDR2 is YNNKEL (reference sequence). This CDR3 contains 16 residues. J lost 2 bases, V lost 4 bases, and 4 bases had no gene match. The CDR3: CASSLRLAGGPYEQYF. The CDR3, as DNA: TGTGCCAGCAGCCTTCGACTAGCGGGGGGGCCCTACGAGCAGTACTTC.

V and J are TRBV6-6 and TRBJ1-5, with D tentatively TRBD1 (5 bases). Trimming stripped 7 bases from V and 5 bases from J, with 15 bases between. Germline V gives CDR1 MNHNY, CDR2 SVGAGI (reference sequence). The CDR3 runs to 14 residues. The CDR3 region is CASMSWGPDQPQHF. Written as DNA, the CDR3 is TGTGCCAGCATGTCATGGGGCCCAGATCAGCCCCAGCATTTT.

The CDR3 sequence is CASSQDFLAGGNNSPLHF. CDR3 DNA sequence: TGTGCCAGCAGCCAAGATTTTTTAGCAGGGGGCAACAATTCACCCCTCCACTTT. V gene TRBV4-2 combines with J gene TRBJ1-6, with 8 bases fitting TRBD1. V lost 0 bases and J lost 7; bases outside the gene matches: 11. Germline V gene sequence: CDR1 LGHNA, CDR2 YNFKEQ. The CDR3 is 18 amino acids.

CDR3 sequence reads: CASSENRGRTEAFF. The CDR3 DNA reads TGCGCCAGCAGCGAAAACAGGGGGCGAACTGAAGCTTTCTTT. V and J are TRBV5-1 and TRBJ1-1, with 9 bases matching TRBD1. Losses at the gene ends were 4 bases for V and 5 bases for J; bases not matched to a gene: 6. The CDR3 length is 14 residues. Germline V gene data show CDR1 as SGHRS and CDR2 as YFSETQ.

The V gene is TRBV3-1 (or the pseudogene TRBV3-2), the J gene TRBJ2-7, with a tentative D call TRBD1 (5 bases). The V and J ends lost 4 bases and 9 bases respectively, with 19 bases between them. This CDR3 contains 14 residues. Looked up from germline, CDR1 is LGHDT and CDR2 is YNNKEL (reference sequence). This chain's CDR3 is CASSPDIVRYGQYF. As DNA, the CDR3 is TGTGCCAGCAGCCCGGACATCGTTCGGTATGGGCAGTACTTC.

J is TRBJ1-1 and V is TRBV29-1; maybe TRBD1 (6 bases). V lost 4 bases to trimming and J lost 1 base, with 10 bases between them. The CDR3 has 13 amino acids. Germline assignment: CDR1 SQVTM and CDR2 ANQGSEA. The CDR3 nucleotides read TGCAGCGTTGGACAGGTAGCGAACACTGAAGCTTTCTTT. Its protein product is CSVGQVANTEAFF.

The gene calls are TRBV5-5 and TRBJ1-1; D unclear. The CDR3 length is 16 residues. The V gene's germline CDR1 is SGHKS and CDR2 YYEKEE (reference sequence). Deletions cut 4 bases from V and 4 bases from J, with 20 bases between. The chain's CDR3 is CASSPQLLGPSTEAFF. CDR3 DNA sequence: TGTGCCAGCAGCCCGCAACTGTTGGGCCCGTCCACTGAAGCTTTCTTT.

This CDR3 reads CASSSGLRPNEKLFF. CDR3 DNA: TGTGCCAGCAGCTCAGGACTGAGGCCTAATGAAAAACTGTTTTTT. The chain links TRBV7-9 to TRBJ1-4; D is uncertain. Germline V lookup: CDR1 SEHNR, CDR2 FQNEAQ (reference sequence). The CDR3 spans 15 residues. Trimming stripped 4 bases from V and 3 bases from J, with 12 bases between.

The V call is TRBV15, the J call TRBJ1-4, with D perhaps matching TRBD1 (5 bases). The V and J ends lost 1 base and 5 bases respectively, with 26 bases between them. Germline CDR1 LNHNV, CDR2 YYDKDF (reference sequence). The CDR3 runs 20 residues. CDR3 sequence: CATSRVRAGPNHWKNEKLFF. The DNA of the CDR3 is TGTGCCACCAGCAGAGTACGGGCGGGACCTAACCATTGGAAGAATGAAAAACTGTTTTTT.

As regards this clone: A junction end diverges from the germline sequence, so it may reflect a read error. The chain has TRBV3-1 (or the pseudogene TRBV3-2) and TRBJ1-1; D not resolved. Germline CDR1 and CDR2: LGHDT and YNNKEL (reference sequence). The CDR3 has 13 residues. The CDR3 loop reads CASSKGRATEAFF. In DNA form, the CDR3 reads TGTGCCAGCAGCAAAGGGAGAGCCACTGAGGCTTTCTTT.

V and J are TRBV4-1 and TRBJ1-3, with 9 positions matching TRBD1. The V gene's germline CDR1 is MGHRA and CDR2 YSYEKL. The CDR3 extends over 16 amino acids. Unmatched junction bases numbered 7, after V lost 3 bases and J lost 4 bases. The chain's CDR3 is CASSHFDRGSGNTIYF. CDR3 bases: TGCGCCAGCAGCCACTTTGACAGGGGGTCAGGAAACACCATATATTTT.

The rearrangement uses TRBV5-1 and TRBJ1-2; no firm D call. Trimming pared 0 bases from V and 8 bases from J, leaving 11 bases between. The germline gives CDR1 SGHRS, CDR2 YFSETQ. This CDR3 comprises 13 residues. The DNA of the CDR3 is TGCGCCAGCAGCTTGGGTGGCGGTTGGGGCTACACCTTC. It specifies CASSLGGGWGYTF.

The chain couples TRBV19 to TRBJ1-2; D unresolved. The CDR3 runs to 16 residues. Germline-derived CDR1 and CDR2 are LNHDA and SQIVND (reference sequence). Between the trimmed V and J ends, which lost 5 bases and 3 bases, there was a span of 19 bases. CDR3 protein: CASSPETSKRDYGYTF. CDR3 bases: TGTGCCAGTAGTCCCGAGACTTCTAAAAGAGACTATGGCTACACCTTC.

The J gene is TRBJ1-1, the V gene TRBV19; 7 nucleotides match TRBD1. The CDR3 extends over 15 amino acids. Trimming removed 5 bases from V and 4 bases from J; junction bases left unmatched: 10. Germline V gene data show CDR1 as LNHDA and CDR2 as SQIVND (reference sequence). CDR3 sequence: CASSLRQGVRTEAFF. Here the CDR3 DNA reads TGTGCCAGTAGTCTCCGACAGGGTGTGCGCACTGAAGCTTTCTTT. The full variable domain, in which reference TRBV19 and TRBJ1-1 provide the parts outside the CDR3, is DGGITQSPKYLFRKEGQNVTLSCEQNLNHDAMYWYRQDPGQGLRLIYYSQIVNDFQKGDIAEGYSVSREKKESFPLTVTSAQKNPTAFYLCASSLRQGVRTEAFFGQGTRLTVV.

The count of this clone is one. V and J are TRBV7-8 and TRBJ1-2; maybe TRBD1 (5 bases). CDR1 and CDR2 (germline): SGHVS, FQNEAQ. The CDR3 extends over 12 amino acids. Trimming stripped 3 bases from V and 8 bases from J, with 10 bases between. The CDR3 loop is CASSFGGGGYTF. CDR3 in DNA: TGTGCCAGCAGCTTCGGGGGAGGAGGCTACACCTTC.

CDR3 amino acids: CASSLWDRGMHEQYF. As DNA, the CDR3 is TGTGCCAGCAGTTTATGGGACAGGGGAATGCACGAGCAGTACTTC. The rearrangement uses TRBV27 and TRBJ2-7; 10 nucleotides agree with TRBD1. The CDR3 extends over 15 amino acids. Germline V gene sequence: CDR1 MNHEY, CDR2 SMNVEV (reference sequence). V gave up 1 base and J gave up 5 bases; unmatched junction bases: 5.